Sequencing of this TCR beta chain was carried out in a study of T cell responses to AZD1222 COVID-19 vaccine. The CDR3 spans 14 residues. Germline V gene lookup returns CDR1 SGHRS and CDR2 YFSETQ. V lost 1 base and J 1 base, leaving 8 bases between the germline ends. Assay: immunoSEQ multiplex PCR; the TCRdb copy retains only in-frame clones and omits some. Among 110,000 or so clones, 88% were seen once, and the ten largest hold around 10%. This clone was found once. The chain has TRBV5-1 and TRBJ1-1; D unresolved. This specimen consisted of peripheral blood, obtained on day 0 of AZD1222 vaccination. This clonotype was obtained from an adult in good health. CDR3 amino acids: CASSLFSANTEAFF. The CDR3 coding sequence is TGCGCCAGCAGCTTGTTCTCGGCGAACACTGAAGCTTTCTTT. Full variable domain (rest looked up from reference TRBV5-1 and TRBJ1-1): KAGVTQTPRYLIKTRGQQVTLSCSPISGHRSVSWYQQTPGQGLQFLFEYFSETQRNKGNFPGRFSGRQFSNSRSEMNVSTLELGDSALYLCASSLFSANTEAFFGQGTRLTVV.